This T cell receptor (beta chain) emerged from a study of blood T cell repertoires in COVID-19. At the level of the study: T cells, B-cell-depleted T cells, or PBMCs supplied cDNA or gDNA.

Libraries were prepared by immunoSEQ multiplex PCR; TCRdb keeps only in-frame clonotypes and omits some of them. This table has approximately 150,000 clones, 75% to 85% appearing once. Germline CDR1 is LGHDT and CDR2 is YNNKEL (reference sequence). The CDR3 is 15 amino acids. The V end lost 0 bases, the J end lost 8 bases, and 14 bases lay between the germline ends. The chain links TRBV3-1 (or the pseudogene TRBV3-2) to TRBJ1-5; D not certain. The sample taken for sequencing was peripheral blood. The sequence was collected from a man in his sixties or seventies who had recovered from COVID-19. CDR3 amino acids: CASSQDYGVIKPQHF. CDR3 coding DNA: TGTGCCAGCAGCCAAGATTACGGGGTTATCAAGCCCCAGCATTTT.